This is a list of T cell receptor beta chains from one sample in a study of T cell responses to AZD1222 COVID-19 vaccine. Produced via immunoSEQ multiplex PCR; TCRdb's table is partial and in-frame only. Seen here are some 110,000 clones, around 87% observed once, and the top ten hold under 3%. The specimen comprised peripheral blood, sampled on day 0 of AZD1222 vaccination. The source of these receptors is an adult in good health. Both conserved end residues are part of each CDR3. D genes are given only for firm matches. Not every row has a clone size; where given, it reads once, few, many or a size class.

D	size	V	J	DNA	CDR3
TRBD2	-	TRBV7-9	TRBJ2-7	TGTGCCAGCAGCTTAGGGGAGGGTAGGTCCTACGAGCAGTACTTC	CASSLGEGRSYEQYF
TRBD1	-	TRBV6-5	TRBJ1-2	TGTGCCAGCAGGAACAGGGGGCGGGAAGATGGCTACACCTTC	CASRNRGREDGYTF
-	-	TRBV10-3	TRBJ2-7	TGTGCCATCAGTGATGGGAGTCACGAGCAGTACTTC	CAISDGSHEQYF
-	-	TRBV2	TRBJ2-4	TGTGCCAGCAGTGAACGACAGACCAAAAACATTCAGTACTTC	CASSERQTKNIQYF
TRBD1	-	TRBV6-5	TRBJ1-5	TGTGGGACAGGAGGCAGCAATCAGCCCCAGCATTTT	CGTGGSNQPQHF
-	-	TRBV5-5	TRBJ1-1	TGTGCCAGCAGCTTGGGTCCTACGGACACTGAAGCTTTCTTT	CASSLGPTDTEAFF
-	-	TRBV9	TRBJ2-1	TGTGCCAGCAGCGTAGGGGCGGGGGCCAATTACAATGAGCAGTTCTTC	CASSVGAGANYNEQFF
TRBD2	-	TRBV11-2	TRBJ2-7	TGTGCCAGCAGCTTAGTCGGGGGGGGCTCCTACGAGCAGTACTTC	CASSLVGGGSYEQYF
TRBD1	-	TRBV27	TRBJ1-3	TGTGCCAGCAGTTTGAGGCAGGGGGCAACTGGAAACACCATATATTTT	CASSLRQGATGNTIYF
-	many	TRBV27	TRBJ1-4	TGTGCCAGCAGTTTATCAGGGACATATGGTGAAAAACTGTTTTTT	CASSLSGTYGEKLFF
-	-	TRBV5-1	TRBJ1-2	TGCGCCAGCAGCTTAGGACAGATAGCTAACTATGGCTACACCTTC	CASSLGQIANYGYTF
-	-	TRBV7-9	TRBJ2-2	TGTGCCAGCAGCCTACGGGCTAGGAGCACCGGGGAGCTGTTTTTT	CASSLRARSTGELFF
-	few	TRBV19	TRBJ1-5	TGTGCCAGTAGTATATGGTCAGGGGATCAGCCCCAGCATTTT	CASSIWSGDQPQHF
-	-	TRBV20-1	TRBJ1-4	TGCAGTGCTAGTGGGCCTAATGAAAAACTGTTTTTT	CSASGPNEKLFF
-	-	TRBV27	TRBJ1-3	TGTGCCAGCAGCCTTGCGGGGGGATTTGGAAACACCATATATTTT	CASSLAGGFGNTIYF